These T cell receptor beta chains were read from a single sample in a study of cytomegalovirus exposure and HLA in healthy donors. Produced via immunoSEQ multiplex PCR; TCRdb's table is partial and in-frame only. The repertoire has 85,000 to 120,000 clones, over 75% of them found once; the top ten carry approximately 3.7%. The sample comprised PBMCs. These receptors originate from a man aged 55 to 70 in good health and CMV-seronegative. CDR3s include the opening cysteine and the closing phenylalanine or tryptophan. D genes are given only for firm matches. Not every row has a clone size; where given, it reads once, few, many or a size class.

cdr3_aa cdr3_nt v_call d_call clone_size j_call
CASSWTGRNSPLHF TGTGCCAGCAGCTGGACAGGGAGGAATTCACCCCTCCACTTT TRBV7-2 TRBD1 . TRBJ1-6
CASKSEGRRDTEAFF TGTGCCAGCAAGTCAGAGGGTAGGAGGGACACTGAAGCTTTCTTT TRBV6-4 . . TRBJ1-1
CASSLAPGDTQYF TGTGCCAGCAGCTTGGCCCCGGGAGATACGCAGTATTTT TRBV5-8 . few TRBJ2-3
CASRGTDSYQETQYF TGCGCCAGCAGGGGGACAGACAGTTACCAAGAGACCCAGTACTTC TRBV10-1 TRBD1 few TRBJ2-5
CASSKGLAGEQFF TGTGCCAGCAGCAAGGGCCTAGCGGGTGAGCAGTTCTTC TRBV11-3 TRBD2 few TRBJ2-1
CASRKQGVSSYEQYF TGCGCCAGCAGAAAACAGGGGGTCAGCTCCTACGAGCAGTACTTC TRBV5-1 TRBD1 . TRBJ2-7
CASSQTAYNSPLHF TGTGCCAGCAGCCAGACAGCTTATAATTCACCCCTCCACTTT TRBV7-9 . few TRBJ1-6
CASSYSTGDLEKLFF TGTGCCAGCAGTTACTCGACAGGGGATCTGGAAAAACTGTTTTTT TRBV6-5 TRBD1 . TRBJ1-4
CASSERWQGTNTIYF TGTGCCAGCAGTGAAAGGTGGCAGGGGACAAACACCATATATTTT TRBV6-1 . . TRBJ1-3
CASSPIGGATNEKLFF TGTGCCAGCAGCCCCATAGGTGGAGCAACTAATGAAAAACTGTTTTTT TRBV14 . . TRBJ1-4
CASSPLSAGGAGVAFF TGTGCCAGCAGTCCTCTATCTGCGGGGGGGGCTGGGGTAGCTTTCTTT TRBV28 . . TRBJ1-1
CASSIASGGAFGEQFF TGTGCCAGCAGCATAGCTAGCGGGGGGGCCTTTGGTGAGCAGTTCTTC TRBV7-8 TRBD2 once TRBJ2-1
CASSRDREGQPQHF TGTGCCAGCAGTCGCGACAGGGAAGGTCAGCCCCAGCATTTT TRBV6-1 TRBD1 . TRBJ1-5
CASSGPAGEQFF TGTGCCAGCAGCGGACCCGCGGGGGAGCAGTTCTTC TRBV9 . . TRBJ2-1
CASSDPERRTEAFF TGCGCCAGCAGTGACCCAGAACGTCGCACTGAAGCTTTCTTT TRBV10-2 . once TRBJ1-1
CASSPAGQGANTIYF TGTGCCAGCTCACCAGCAGGACAGGGTGCAAACACCATATATTTT TRBV18 TRBD1 . TRBJ1-3
CASSVGGLTNTGELFF TGTGCCAGCAGTGTGGGGGGACTTACGAACACCGGGGAGCTGTTTTTT TRBV25-1 . . TRBJ2-2
CASSSFGQGGDLQETQYF TGTGCCAGCAGCTCCTTTGGACAGGGGGGGGACCTCCAAGAGACCCAGTACTTC TRBV11-1 TRBD1 . TRBJ2-5
CASSLQGRFSLNEQFF TGTGCCAGCAGCCTGCAAGGGAGGTTTTCCCTCAATGAGCAGTTCTTC TRBV2 . . TRBJ2-1
CASSQDQVAYSNQPQHF TGCGCCAGCAGCCAAGATCAAGTGGCTTATAGCAATCAGCCCCAGCATTTT TRBV4-1 . . TRBJ1-5
CASSTKRGGSYNEQFF TGTGCCAGCAGCACTAAGCGGGGGGGCTCCTACAATGAGCAGTTCTTC TRBV7-2 TRBD2 . TRBJ2-1
CASSLRGHDTEAFF TGTGCCAGCAGTTTACGCGGACACGACACTGAAGCTTTCTTT TRBV28 . . TRBJ1-1
CASSGDSTRNQPQHF TGTGCCAGCAGTGGTGACAGTACGAGGAATCAGCCCCAGCATTTT TRBV2 . . TRBJ1-5
CASSSPSGGWETQYF TGTGCCAGCAGTTCCCCTAGCGGGGGATGGGAGACCCAGTACTTC TRBV27 TRBD2 once TRBJ2-5
CACSQGSAQETQYF TGTGCCTGTTCACAGGGGTCCGCCCAAGAGACCCAGTACTTC TRBV30 TRBD1 . TRBJ2-5
CASSPLDRGPYNEQFF TGTGCCAGTAGCCCCCTGGACAGGGGCCCCTACAATGAGCAGTTCTTC TRBV19 TRBD1 . TRBJ2-1
CASSRTGNTEAFF TGTGCCAGCAGCCGGACAGGGAACACTGAAGCTTTCTTT TRBV11-3 TRBD1 . TRBJ1-1
CASAPRDRDKTQYF TGTGCCAGCGCCCCCCGGGACAGGGATAAGACCCAGTACTTC TRBV6-6 TRBD1 . TRBJ2-5
CAWSDFGLSNQPQHF TGTGCCTGGAGCGACTTCGGACTTAGCAATCAGCCCCAGCATTTT TRBV30 . . TRBJ1-5
CASRWGGTKNIQYF TGTGCCAGCAGGTGGGGGGGAACCAAAAACATTCAGTACTTC TRBV9 TRBD2 . TRBJ2-4
CASSFLAGGYTGELFF TGTGCCAGCAGCTTTCTAGCGGGGGGCTACACCGGGGAGCTGTTTTTT TRBV11-2 TRBD2 few TRBJ2-2
CASSSGQGVKLFF TGTGCCAGCAGCTCCGGACAGGGGGTAAAACTGTTTTTT TRBV7-9 TRBD1 . TRBJ1-4
CASSEGLAPPGELFF TGTGCCAGCAGCGAGGGACTAGCCCCTCCCGGGGAGCTGTTTTTT TRBV7-9 TRBD2 . TRBJ2-2
CAWSVPQGYQPQHF TGTGCCTGGAGTGTACCTCAGGGGTATCAGCCCCAGCATTTT TRBV30 . once TRBJ1-5
CASSLGDRHQPQHF TGCGCCAGCAGCTTAGGAGACAGACATCAGCCCCAGCATTTT TRBV5-1 . . TRBJ1-5
CASSFRTGGPYEQYF TGTGCCAGTAGTTTCCGGACAGGGGGACCCTACGAGCAGTACTTC TRBV19 TRBD1 . TRBJ2-7
CASSAPATGATEAFF TGTGCCAGCAGTGCCCCGGCGACAGGGGCCACTGAAGCTTTCTTT TRBV25-1 TRBD1 once TRBJ1-1
CASRGSYSGANVLTF TGTGCCAGCAGGGGGAGCTACTCTGGGGCCAACGTCCTGACTTTC TRBV28 . . TRBJ2-6
CASSLGGSRTEAFF TGTGCCAGCAGCTTAGGCGGGAGTCGGACTGAAGCTTTCTTT TRBV7-8 . . TRBJ1-1
CASSTHISGANVLTF TGTGCCAGCAGCACACACATCTCTGGGGCCAACGTCCTGACTTTC TRBV7-9 . . TRBJ2-6
CASSHLGQMNTEAFF TGTGCCAGCAGCCACTTGGGACAGATGAACACTGAAGCTTTCTTT TRBV27 TRBD1 . TRBJ1-1
CASSPQTGNTEKLFF TGCGCCAGCAGCCCGCAGACAGGGAATACTGAAAAACTGTTTTTT TRBV5-1 TRBD1 . TRBJ1-4
CASSSTGFGYGYTF TGTGCCAGCAGCTCTACAGGGTTCGGCTATGGCTACACCTTC TRBV5-6 . . TRBJ1-2
CASTDRGPSGGGYTF TGTGCCAGCACTGACAGGGGGCCGTCTGGGGGAGGCTACACCTTC TRBV6-1 TRBD1 . TRBJ1-2
CASSTSWGATNEKLFF TGTGCCAGCAGCACCAGCTGGGGAGCGACTAATGAAAAACTGTTTTTT TRBV5-6 . . TRBJ1-4
CASSLAPGEGYGYTF TGTGCCAGCAGCTTAGCGCCGGGGGAGGGCTATGGCTACACCTTC TRBV7-9 . . TRBJ1-2
CSVTDRVKDGELFF TGCAGCGTTACGGACAGGGTTAAGGACGGGGAGCTGTTTTTT TRBV29-1 TRBD1 . TRBJ2-2
CASSGDRGFQPQHF TGTGCCAGCAGCGGGGACAGGGGATTTCAGCCCCAGCATTTT TRBV7-2 TRBD1 . TRBJ1-5